These T cell receptor beta chains were read from a single sample in a study of shared clonotypes between healthy human individuals. Assay: immunoSEQ multiplex PCR; the TCRdb copy retains only in-frame clones and omits some. Altogether approximately 1,500,000 clones are present, 95% to 99% being singletons, with the ten largest covering around 0.47%. The sample was naive CD4+ T cells sorted from blood. These receptors were obtained from a man younger than 40 in good health. Each CDR3 is given with its conserved first and last residue.

v_gene	j_gene	CDR3aa
TRBV2	TRBJ1-3	CASKEVRSGNTIYF
TRBV10-1	TRBJ1-5	CASSERINQPQHF
TRBV19	TRBJ2-7	CASSPGYYSYEQYF
TRBV19	TRBJ2-7	CASRLRQGPTYEQYF
TRBV7-6	TRBJ2-2	CASSWLNTGELFF
TRBV9	TRBJ2-3	CASSVEEGAVTDTQYF
TRBV12-1	TRBJ1-5	CASSFSKGGQPQHF
TRBV9	TRBJ2-7	CASSVEAGVPHEQYF
TRBV5-1	TRBJ1-1	CASSLGVRNLGSFF
TRBV28	TRBJ1-5	CASSAGTAYQPQHF
TRBV10-1	TRBJ2-1	CASSELPTGTNNEQFF
TRBV30	TRBJ1-4	CAWRGTGYEKLFF
TRBV27	TRBJ2-7	CASSLIPDYEQYF
TRBV9	TRBJ1-1	CASSVFRVGTEAFF
TRBV28	TRBJ2-7	CASSPRGSGRASEQYF
TRBV5-4	TRBJ1-1	CASSSKAGDTEAFF
TRBV9	TRBJ2-7	CASSVAGTGSGNEQYF
TRBV7-8	TRBJ2-7	CASSLVGTDAYEQYF
TRBV5-1	TRBJ2-7	CASSLYGRSEQYF
TRBV18	TRBJ2-7	CASSPRRIYEQYF
TRBV4-3	TRBJ2-7	CASSQDLASGVTYEQYF
TRBV7-9	TRBJ1-4	CASSSGTLMSEKLFF
TRBV7-9	TRBJ1-1	CASSLLQGGLGREAFF
TRBV10-3	TRBJ2-3	CAITAGGRDTQYF
TRBV2	TRBJ1-2	CASSEGVAYGYTF
TRBV25-1	TRBJ2-7	CASSAALGTYVEQYF
TRBV10-1	TRBJ2-3	CASSPGGEDTQYF
TRBV14	TRBJ2-1	CASSPWTSGRLGNNEQFF
TRBV9	TRBJ1-3	CVSSVGPAGNTIYF